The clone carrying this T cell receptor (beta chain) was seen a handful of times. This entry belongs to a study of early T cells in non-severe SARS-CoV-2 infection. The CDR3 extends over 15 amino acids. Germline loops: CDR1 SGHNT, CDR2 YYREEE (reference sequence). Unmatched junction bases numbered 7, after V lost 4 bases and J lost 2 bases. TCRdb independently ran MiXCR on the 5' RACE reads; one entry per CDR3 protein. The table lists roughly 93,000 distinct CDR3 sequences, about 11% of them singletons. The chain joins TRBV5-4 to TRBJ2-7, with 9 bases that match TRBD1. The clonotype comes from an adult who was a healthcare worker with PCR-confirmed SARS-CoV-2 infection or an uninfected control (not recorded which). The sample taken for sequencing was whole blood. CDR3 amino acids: CASSEQGAGTYEQYF. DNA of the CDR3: TGTGCCAGCAGCGAACAGGGGGCAGGAACCTACGAGCAGTACTTC.